This entry is about one T cell receptor beta chain. What it binds is not known. Germline V gene data show CDR1 as MNHNY and CDR2 as SVGAGI (reference sequence). The CDR3 length is 13 residues. V was clipped by 7 bases and J by 2 bases, with 12 bases between them. Unique-molecular-identifier-tagged TCR beta cDNA libraries were used. TCRdb re-derived calls from the PCR reads in MiXCR, one entry per CDR3 protein. This table has 650,000 to 850,000 distinct CDR3 sequences, around 45% appearing once. The data belong to a study of post-analysis software for immune sequencing data. As for the study in general: Both relapsing-remitting and secondary progressive multiple sclerosis featured among the disease courses, as did progressive-relapsing multiple sclerosis.

Overall study findings and caveats: Patients used a handful of TRBV segments, including TRBV5-6, TRBV5-1 and TRBV20-1, more often than controls. People with multiple sclerosis had a significantly lower normalized Chao1 diversity than controls did.

The clonotype originates from a girl aged 10-17 years with multiple sclerosis. The chain is built from TRBV6-6 and TRBJ2-7; D gene ambiguous. The sample comprised blood. CDR3 protein: CASTESEAYEQYF. Written as DNA, the CDR3 is TGTGCCAGCACAGAGAGCGAGGCCTACGAGCAGTACTTC.